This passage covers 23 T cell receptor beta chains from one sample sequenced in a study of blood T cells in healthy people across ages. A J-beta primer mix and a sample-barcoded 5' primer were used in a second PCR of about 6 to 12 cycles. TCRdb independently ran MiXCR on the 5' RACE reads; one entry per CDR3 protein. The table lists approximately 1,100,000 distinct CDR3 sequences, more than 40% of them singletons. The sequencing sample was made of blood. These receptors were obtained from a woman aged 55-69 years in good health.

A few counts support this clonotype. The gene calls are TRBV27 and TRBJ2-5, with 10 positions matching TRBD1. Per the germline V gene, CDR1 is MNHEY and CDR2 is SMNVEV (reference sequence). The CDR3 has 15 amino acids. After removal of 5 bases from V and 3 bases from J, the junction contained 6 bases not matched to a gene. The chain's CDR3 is CASSPSGTGEETQYF. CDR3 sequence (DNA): TGTGCCAGCAGTCCCAGCGGGACAGGGGAAGAGACCCAGTACTTC.

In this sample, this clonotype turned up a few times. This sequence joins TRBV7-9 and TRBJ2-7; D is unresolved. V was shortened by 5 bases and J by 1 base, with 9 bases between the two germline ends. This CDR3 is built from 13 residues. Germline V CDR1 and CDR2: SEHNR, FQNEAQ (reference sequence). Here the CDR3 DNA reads TGTGCCAGCAGCCCCGATTTATCCTACGAGCAGTACTTC. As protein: CASSPDLSYEQYF.

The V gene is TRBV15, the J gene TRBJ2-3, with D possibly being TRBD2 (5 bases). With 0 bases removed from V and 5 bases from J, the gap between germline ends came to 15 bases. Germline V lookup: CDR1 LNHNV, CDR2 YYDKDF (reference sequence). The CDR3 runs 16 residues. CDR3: CATSREVTSSGDTQYF. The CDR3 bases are TGTGCCACCAGCAGAGAAGTAACTAGTTCGGGAGATACGCAGTATTTT.

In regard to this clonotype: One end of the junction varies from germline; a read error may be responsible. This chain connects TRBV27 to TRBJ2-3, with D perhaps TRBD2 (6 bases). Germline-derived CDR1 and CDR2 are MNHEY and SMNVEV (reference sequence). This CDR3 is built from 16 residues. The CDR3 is CASGSRRTSFTDTQYF. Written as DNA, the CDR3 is TGCGCCAGCGGGTCCCGCCGGACGTCATTCACAGATACGCAGTATTTT.

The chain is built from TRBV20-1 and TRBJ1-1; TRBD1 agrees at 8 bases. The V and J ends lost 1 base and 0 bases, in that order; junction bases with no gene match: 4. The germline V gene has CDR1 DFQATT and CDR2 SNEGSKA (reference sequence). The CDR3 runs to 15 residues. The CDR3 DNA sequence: TGCAGTGCTAGAGCTCTGACAGGGGTGAACACTGAAGCTTTCTTT. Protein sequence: CSARALTGVNTEAFF.

The CDR3 reads CASSPNTGNPTSPLHF. In DNA form, the CDR3 reads TGTGCCAGCAGCCCCAATACCGGGAACCCGACATCCCCCCTCCACTTT. The chain recombines TRBV7-2 with TRBJ1-6; D unresolved. Trimming took off 5 bases at V and 13 bases at J, with 24 bases between the two ends. CDR1 is SGHTA and CDR2 is FQGNSA in the germline V gene. The CDR3 is made up of 16 amino acids. The full variable domain, its missing parts supplied by reference TRBV7-2 and TRBJ1-6, is GAGVSQSPSNKVTEKGKDVELRCDPISGHTALYWYRQSLGQGLEFLIYFQGNSAPDKSGLPSDRFSAERTGGSVSTLTIQRTQQEDSAVYLCASSPNTGNPTSPLHFGNGTRLTVT.

CDR3 amino acids: CASSYSWGTETYEQYF. The CDR3 coding sequence is TGTGCCAGCAGTTACTCCTGGGGGACAGAGACCTACGAGCAGTACTTC. V usage is TRBV6-5 and J usage is TRBJ2-7; the match to TRBD1 covers 7 bases. This CDR3 has 16 amino acids. After removal of 0 bases from V and 2 bases from J, the junction contained 7 bases not matched to a gene. The V gene's germline CDR1 is MNHEY and CDR2 SVGAGI.

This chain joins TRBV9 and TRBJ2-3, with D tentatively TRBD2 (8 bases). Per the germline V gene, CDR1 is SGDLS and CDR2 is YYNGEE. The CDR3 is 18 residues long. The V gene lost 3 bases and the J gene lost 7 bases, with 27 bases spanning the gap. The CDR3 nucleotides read TGTGCCAGCAGCGCCCCTCTCAGACAGGGAGGCGGGAGGAATACGCAGTATTTT. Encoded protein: CASSAPLRQGGGRNTQYF.

The CDR3, as DNA: TGTGCCTGGAATGTCCCCGCTACCTATGAGCAGTACTTC. This codes for CAWNVPATYEQYF. The chain is built from TRBV30 and TRBJ2-5; D ambiguous. The CDR3 runs to 13 residues. The germline V gene has CDR1 GTSNPN and CDR2 SVGIG (reference sequence). Trimming left V 4 bases short and J 11 bases short, with 20 bases between.

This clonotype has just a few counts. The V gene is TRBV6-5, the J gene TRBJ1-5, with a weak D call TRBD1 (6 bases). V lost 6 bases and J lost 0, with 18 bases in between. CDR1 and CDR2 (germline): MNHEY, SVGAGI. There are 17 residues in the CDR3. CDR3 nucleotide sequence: TGTGCCAGCAGCCTATCACAGGGAAGCCATAGCAATCAGCCCCAGCATTTT. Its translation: CASSLSQGSHSNQPQHF.

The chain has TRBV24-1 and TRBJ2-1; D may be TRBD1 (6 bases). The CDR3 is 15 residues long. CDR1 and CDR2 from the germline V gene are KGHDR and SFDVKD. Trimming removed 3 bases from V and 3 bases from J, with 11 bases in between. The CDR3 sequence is CATSDRGHIYNEQFF. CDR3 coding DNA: TGTGCCACCAGTGATCGGGGACACATCTACAATGAGCAGTTCTTC.

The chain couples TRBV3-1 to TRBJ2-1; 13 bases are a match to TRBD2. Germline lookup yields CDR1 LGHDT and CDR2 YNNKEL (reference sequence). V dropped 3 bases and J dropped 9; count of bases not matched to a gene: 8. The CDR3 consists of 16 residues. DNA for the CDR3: TGTGCCAGCAGCCATGGACTAGCGGGAGATTATGGTGAGCAGTTCTTC. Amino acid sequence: CASSHGLAGDYGEQFF.

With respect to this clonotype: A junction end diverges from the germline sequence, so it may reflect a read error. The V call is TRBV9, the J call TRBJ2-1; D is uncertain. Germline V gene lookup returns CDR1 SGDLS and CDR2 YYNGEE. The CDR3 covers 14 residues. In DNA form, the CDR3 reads TGTGCCAGCGGCGTAAGGCCAGCGACTGATGAGCAGTTCTTC. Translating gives CASGVRPATDEQFF.

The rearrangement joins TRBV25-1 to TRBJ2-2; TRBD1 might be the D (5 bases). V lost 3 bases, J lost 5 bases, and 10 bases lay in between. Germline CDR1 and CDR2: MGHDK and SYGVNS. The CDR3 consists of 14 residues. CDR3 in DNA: TGTGCCAGCAGTGATCCCAGGGATACCGGGGAGCTGTTTTTT. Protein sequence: CASSDPRDTGELFF.

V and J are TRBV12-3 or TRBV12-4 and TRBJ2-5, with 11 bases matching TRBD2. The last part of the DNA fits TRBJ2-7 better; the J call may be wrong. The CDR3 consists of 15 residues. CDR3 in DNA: TGTGCCAGCAGTTCCGATATAGCGGGAGGGTACGAGCAGTACTTC. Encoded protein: CASSSDIAGGYEQYF.

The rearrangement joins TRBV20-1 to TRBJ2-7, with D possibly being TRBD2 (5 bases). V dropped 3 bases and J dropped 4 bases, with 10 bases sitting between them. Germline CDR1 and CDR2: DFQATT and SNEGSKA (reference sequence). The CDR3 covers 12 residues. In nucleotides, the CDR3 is TGCAGTGCTAGCGGGATGGAATACGAGCAGTACTTC. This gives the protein CSASGMEYEQYF.

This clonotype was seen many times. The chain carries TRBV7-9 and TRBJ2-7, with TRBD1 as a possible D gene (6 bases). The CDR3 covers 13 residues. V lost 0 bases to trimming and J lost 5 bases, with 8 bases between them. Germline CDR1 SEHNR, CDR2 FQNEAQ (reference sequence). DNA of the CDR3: TGTGCCAGCAGCTTAGCGGGGGCCAACGAGCAGTACTTC. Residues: CASSLAGANEQYF. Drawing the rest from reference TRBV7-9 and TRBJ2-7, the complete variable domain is DTGVSQNPRHKITKRGQNVTFRCDPISEHNRLYWYRQTLGQGPEFLTYFQNEAQLEKSRLLSDRFSAERPKGSFSTLEIQRTEQGDSAMYLCASSLAGANEQYFGPGTRLTVT.

Written as DNA, the CDR3 is TGCAGTGCTAGAGATCTAACGGGGGAGTCAAATGAGCAGTTCTTC. This codes for CSARDLTGESNEQFF. The chain is built from TRBV20-1 and TRBJ2-1; TRBD2 might be the D (6 bases). The CDR3 has 15 amino acids. V dropped 0 bases and J dropped 7 bases, with 16 bases sitting between them. Germline CDR1 is DFQATT and CDR2 is SNEGSKA (reference sequence).

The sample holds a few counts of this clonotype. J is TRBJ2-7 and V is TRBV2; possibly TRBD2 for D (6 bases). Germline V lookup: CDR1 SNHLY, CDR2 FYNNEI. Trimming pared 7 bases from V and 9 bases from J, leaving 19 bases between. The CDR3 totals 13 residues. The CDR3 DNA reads TGTGCCAGCAAAGGCGGGATCGAGCTAGGGCAGTACTTC. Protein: CASKGGIELGQYF.

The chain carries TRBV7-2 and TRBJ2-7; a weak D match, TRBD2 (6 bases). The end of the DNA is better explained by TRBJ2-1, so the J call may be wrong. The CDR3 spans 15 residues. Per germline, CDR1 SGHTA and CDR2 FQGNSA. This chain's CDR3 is CASRHYKALGGEQFF. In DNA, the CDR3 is TGTGCCAGCAGACACTACAAGGCACTCGGGGGTGAGCAGTTCTTC.

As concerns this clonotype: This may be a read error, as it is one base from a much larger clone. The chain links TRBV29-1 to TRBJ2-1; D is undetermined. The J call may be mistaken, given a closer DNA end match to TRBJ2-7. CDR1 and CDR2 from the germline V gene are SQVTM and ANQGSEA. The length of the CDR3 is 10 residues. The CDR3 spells CSVSHNEQYF. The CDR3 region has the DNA TGCAGCGTCTCCCACAATGAGCAGTACTTC.

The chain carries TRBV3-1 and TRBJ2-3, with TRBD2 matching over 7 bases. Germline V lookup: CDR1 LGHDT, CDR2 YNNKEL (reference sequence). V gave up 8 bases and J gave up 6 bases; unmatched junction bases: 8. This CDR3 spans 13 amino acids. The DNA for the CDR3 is TGTGCCAGCGGGGGGGTGAAACTTGATACGCAGTATTTT. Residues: CASGGVKLDTQYF.

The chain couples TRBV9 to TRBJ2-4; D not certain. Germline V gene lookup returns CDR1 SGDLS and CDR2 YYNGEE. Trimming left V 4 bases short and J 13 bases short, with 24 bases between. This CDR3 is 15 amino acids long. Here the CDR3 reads CASSPHSDGPLGQYF. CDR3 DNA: TGTGCCAGCAGCCCCCACTCGGACGGGCCCTTGGGGCAGTACTTC.